This is a list of T cell receptor beta chains from one sample in a study of blood T cell repertoires in COVID-19. Repertoires were generated with immunoSEQ multiplex PCR, while TCRdb's copy carries only in-frame clones and drops some. The sample consists of around 200,000 clones, roughly 86% of them appearing once. Sequenced sample: peripheral blood. The receptors originated from a man between 65 and 85 years old with acute or convalescent COVID-19. CDR3s leave out the opening cysteine and the closing phenylalanine or tryptophan. Each record gives: CDR3 length, V gene, CDR3 protein.

cdr3_length: 14
v_call: TRBV28
cdr3_aa: ASSLGTGFGPGELF

cdr3_length: 11
v_call: TRBV27
cdr3_aa: ASSSKRGTEAF

cdr3_length: 12
v_call: TRBV5-4
cdr3_aa: ASTPGGAPGELF

cdr3_length: 12
v_call: TRBV2
cdr3_aa: ASSERRGVEGYT

cdr3_length: 13
v_call: TRBV5-1
cdr3_aa: ASSSPGLAAYEQY

cdr3_length: 9
v_call: TRBV5-6
cdr3_aa: ASSWRYGYT

cdr3_length: 15
v_call: TRBV11-2
cdr3_aa: ASSPGTGGPRSYEQY

cdr3_length: 11
v_call: TRBV5-1
cdr3_aa: ASSQDRNTEAF

cdr3_length: 14
v_call: TRBV19
cdr3_aa: ASSIDAGGGTGELF

cdr3_length: 10
v_call: TRBV25-1
cdr3_aa: ASSEAGNGYT

cdr3_length: 9
v_call: TRBV20-1
cdr3_aa: SALRNTEAF

cdr3_length: 12
v_call: TRBV29-1
cdr3_aa: SVMGTQNTGELF

cdr3_length: 11
v_call: TRBV29-1
cdr3_aa: SGGTSGGNEQF

cdr3_length: 13
v_call: TRBV7-9
cdr3_aa: ASSLEGAGRSEST

cdr3_length: 14
v_call: TRBV4-2
cdr3_aa: ASSQDPGHENTEAF

cdr3_length: 11
v_call: TRBV11-3
cdr3_aa: ASSLRTSYEQY

cdr3_length: 13
v_call: TRBV7-8
cdr3_aa: ASSLEGPSNTEAF

cdr3_length: 12
v_call: TRBV6-6
cdr3_aa: ASRAGYSGNTIY

cdr3_length: 11
v_call: TRBV11-2
cdr3_aa: ASSLAPREKGF

cdr3_length: 12
v_call: TRBV9
cdr3_aa: ASSVGRQGGSQY

cdr3_length: 13
v_call: TRBV5-1
cdr3_aa: ASSYGTVSTTEAF

cdr3_length: 12
v_call: TRBV3-1/TRBV3-2
cdr3_aa: ASSQGGRNYGYT

cdr3_length: 12
v_call: TRBV5-4
cdr3_aa: ASSEGGSQETQY

cdr3_length: 14
v_call: TRBV19
cdr3_aa: ASSYGTASGNEKLF

cdr3_length: 13
v_call: TRBV5-4
cdr3_aa: ASSLRTGNPYEQY

cdr3_length: 13
v_call: TRBV5-1
cdr3_aa: ASSFSLGGIGELF

cdr3_length: 14
v_call: TRBV28
cdr3_aa: ASSLSGTGGNYGYT

cdr3_length: 12
v_call: TRBV29-1
cdr3_aa: SVDPGQGYNEQF

cdr3_length: 11
v_call: TRBV2
cdr3_aa: ASRPNTGNEQY

cdr3_length: 11
v_call: TRBV7-3
cdr3_aa: ASSAARGTEAF

cdr3_length: 15
v_call: TRBV11-2
cdr3_aa: ASSPGSWPGSGNTIY

cdr3_length: 14
v_call: TRBV5-4
cdr3_aa: ASSFRLAGSTDTQY

cdr3_length: 10
v_call: TRBV2
cdr3_aa: ASTRGLYEQY

cdr3_length: 15
v_call: TRBV2
cdr3_aa: ASRRRSSASQVYEQY

cdr3_length: 11
v_call: TRBV7-9
cdr3_aa: ASSPEGNYGYT

cdr3_length: 13
v_call: TRBV9
cdr3_aa: ASSPRDRVGEKLF

cdr3_length: 12
v_call: TRBV25-1
cdr3_aa: ASSGGWSTDTQY

cdr3_length: 13
v_call: TRBV10-2
cdr3_aa: ASSRTSGAYNEQF

cdr3_length: 14
v_call: TRBV25-1
cdr3_aa: ASSRPQGAGANVLT

cdr3_length: 13
v_call: TRBV9
cdr3_aa: ASSVAGLGNQPQH

cdr3_length: 15
v_call: TRBV7-8
cdr3_aa: ASSPGGGRSSGNTIY

cdr3_length: 12
v_call: TRBV29-1
cdr3_aa: SVPIGGTFETQY

cdr3_length: 13
v_call: TRBV11-2
cdr3_aa: ASSLFGVANEKLF

cdr3_length: 11
v_call: TRBV6-6
cdr3_aa: ASSPDRVQPQH

cdr3_length: 12
v_call: TRBV6-2/TRBV6-3
cdr3_aa: ASSLPEASGEQY

cdr3_length: 11
v_call: TRBV28
cdr3_aa: ATSGRNSYEQY

cdr3_length: 14
v_call: TRBV3-1/TRBV3-2
cdr3_aa: ASSPRSSGGLYEQY

cdr3_length: 12
v_call: TRBV7-2
cdr3_aa: ASTMLAGEGTQY

cdr3_length: 12
v_call: TRBV4-2
cdr3_aa: ASSQPPRQGAAF

cdr3_length: 12
v_call: TRBV15
cdr3_aa: ATSRFDGNYGYT

cdr3_length: 13
v_call: TRBV3-1/TRBV3-2
cdr3_aa: ASSPGLSSYNEQF